This T cell receptor (beta chain) was retrieved from a study of blood T cell repertoires in COVID-19. At the level of the study: Samples came from the United States, Italy and Spain, spanning acute and convalescent COVID-19. Sample material is recorded as cDNA or gDNA derived from T cells, B-cell-depleted T cells, or PBMCs.

Methods used by the authors: Reference gene primer amplification gave nucleated cell count estimates. Sequencing was performed with immunoSEQ multiplex PCR; in TCRdb, only in-frame clones are kept and a portion is missing. The V and J calls and clone size are taken from that table; D and trimming were inferred from the DNA. The profile shows tens of thousands of clones, 80% of them singletons. The CDR3 length is 15 residues. The germline V gene encodes CDR1 SGHDT and CDR2 YYEEEE. The V end lost 4 bases, the J end lost 4 bases, and 15 bases lay between the germline ends. This clone is a singleton in its sample.

The gene calls are TRBV5-6 and TRBJ2-1; perhaps TRBD2 as D (5 bases). Input material: peripheral blood. This receptor was obtained from a man between 65 and 85 years old who had recovered from COVID-19. The CDR3 loop is CASSLSGARYNEQFF. The CDR3 nucleotides read TGTGCCAGCAGCCTCAGCGGTGCCCGGTACAATGAGCAGTTCTTC.